Listed below are T cell receptor beta chains from one sample, sequenced in a study of tumor-infiltrating lymphocytes in primary liver carcinoma. Each CDR3 protein gets one entry after TCRdb re-called the multiplex PCR reads with MiXCR. Seen here are 150,000 to 200,000 distinct CDR3 sequences, approximately 86% observed once, and the top ten hold 15% to 20%. Sequenced sample: tumor tissue from primary liver carcinoma. Receptors were obtained from a man aged 35 to 55 with primary liver carcinoma and hepatitis B virus infection. Each CDR3 is given with its conserved first and last residue. Each record gives: V gene, D gene, clone size, J gene, CDR3 protein, CDR3 DNA. D genes are given only for firm matches. Clone size is not always given. Where it is, it says once, few, many or a class for expanded clones.

TRBV4-1	NA	many	TRBJ2-7	CASSQVPSGAYEQYF	TGCGCCAGCAGCCAAGTCCCAAGCGGCGCCTACGAGCAGTACTTC
TRBV12-3/TRBV12-4	NA	NA	TRBJ2-2	CASSLGTHTEELFF	TGTGCCAGCAGTTTGGGGACACACACCGAGGAACTGTTTTTT
TRBV6-5	NA	NA	TRBJ2-6	CAAFNSEANVLTF	TGTGCCGCCTTTAACTCTGAGGCCAACGTCCTGACTTTC
TRBV6-5	NA	NA	TRBJ2-7	CASRRGASASYEKYF	TGTGCCAGCAGACGAGGGGCTAGTGCATCCTACGAGAAGTACTTC
TRBV29-1	NA	NA	TRBJ2-2	CSVEVLDSQDTGELFF	TGCAGCGTTGAAGTACTGGACTCTCAGGACACCGGGGAACTGTTTTTT
TRBV11-1	NA	NA	TRBJ1-6	CASSRTLVSPVRF	TGTGCCAGCAGCCGGACACTGGTTTCACCCGTCCGTTTT
TRBV7-2	NA	NA	TRBJ2-4	CASRLDGGGGKNIQYF	TGTGCCAGCAGGTTAGATGGGGGGGGCGGGAAGAACATTCAGTACTTC
TRBV29-1	TRBD1	NA	TRBJ1-1	CSVTPRQGMGTEAFF	TGCAGCGTCACCCCGCGACAGGGCATGGGCACTGAAGCTTTCTTT
TRBV14	NA	NA	TRBJ2-1	CASSAVTGWVTNVQFF	TGTGCCAGCAGTGCCGTAACGGGATGGGTAACGAATGTGCAGTTCTTC
TRBV4-1	TRBD1	NA	TRBJ2-7	CAISRLPGQGIPTSRRAGGEQYF	TGCGCCATCAGCCGTCTACCGGGACAGGGGATACCGACTAGCAGGAGGGCCGGGGGAGAGCAGTACTTC
TRBV6-1	NA	NA	TRBJ2-2	CAIWWDTKNTGELFF	TGTGCCATATGGTGGGACACTAAGAACACCGGGGAGCTGTTTTTT
TRBV11-2	TRBD2	NA	TRBJ2-1	CACSLNRVGRFYNEQFF	TGTGCCTGCAGCTTAAATAGGGTCGGGAGGTTCTACAATGAGCAGTTCTTC
TRBV29-1	TRBD1	few	TRBJ2-2	CSVDRQGYTGELFF	TGCAGCGTTGATAGACAGGGGTACACAGGGGAGCTATTTTTT
TRBV11-1	NA	NA	TRBJ2-1	CANSFQGPLDNKQFF	TGTGCCAACAGCTTCCAGGGACCGTTGGACAATAAGCAGTTCTTC
TRBV11-2	TRBD2	NA	TRBJ2-1	CVSSLDRGGRIYNEEFF	TGTGTCAGCAGCTTAGATAGGGGCGGGAGGATATACAATGAGGAGTTCTTC
TRBV6-2/TRBV6-3	NA	NA	TRBJ1-1	CASSKGVAVGAFF	TGTGCCAGCAGTAAGGGGGTAGCGGTTGGAGCTTTCTTT
TRBV5-1	TRBD1	NA	TRBJ1-3	CASSRDSTFSGNTLYF	TGCGCCAGCAGTCGGGACAGTACTTTCTCTGGAAACACCTTATATTTT
TRBV5-1	NA	NA	TRBJ2-1	CASSAGPTGNDEQFF	TGCGCCAGCAGCGCGGGACCAACGGGGAACGATGAGCAGTTCTTC
TRBV20-1	TRBD1	NA	TRBJ1-2	CSARAPGQGRYGYTF	TGCAGTGCTAGAGCCCCGGGACAGGGAAGGTATGGCTACACCTTC
TRBV29-1	TRBD2	NA	TRBJ2-7	CSVLGGKGANEQYF	TGCAGCGTTTTGGGAGGGAAAGGGGCCAATGAACAGTACTTC
TRBV30	NA	many	TRBJ1-2	CAGRTDIGYDGYTF	TGTGCCGGCCGAACGGACATCGGATATGATGGCTACACCTTC
TRBV6-6	TRBD2	NA	TRBJ2-1	CASSQTTAGGWNEQFF	TGTGCCAGCAGTCAGACCACAGCGGGAGGCTGGAATGAGCAGTTCTTC
TRBV6-2/TRBV6-3	NA	NA	TRBJ2-4	CASSCLGGENIQYF	TGTGCCAGCAGTTGCCTGGGGGGCGAAAACATTCAGTACTTC
TRBV15	TRBD2	NA	TRBJ2-1	CATSRGGSVDEHFF	TGTGCCACAAGCAGAGGCGGGAGTGTCGATGAGCACTTCTTC
TRBV6-1	NA	NA	TRBJ2-5	CASSENLIGTAVGETQYF	TGTGCCAGCAGTGAAAATTTAATTGGGACGGCCGTTGGAGAGACCCAGTACTTC
TRBV4-3	NA	NA	TRBJ1-5	CANSQDQGGQPQHF	TGCGCCAACAGCCAAGATCAAGGGGGTCAGCCCCAGCATTTT
TRBV28	NA	NA	TRBJ2-1	CASRTQVGNEQFF	TGTGCCAGCAGGACGCAGGTGGGCAATGAGCAGTTCTTC
TRBV29-1	NA	NA	TRBJ1-1	CSVGSRLNTEAFF	TGCAGCGTTGGTTCCCGACTGAACACTGAAGCTTTCTTT
TRBV11-2	TRBD1	NA	TRBJ2-7	CASSSRWTGENDRYF	TGTGCCAGCAGCTCACGATGGACAGGGGAAAACGACCGGTACTTC
TRBV11-2	NA	NA	TRBJ2-7	CTNSLAVGEQYF	TGTACCAACAGCTTAGCGGTCGGTGAGCAGTACTTC
TRBV20-1	NA	NA	TRBJ2-7	CSARDRVRGSGSEQYF	TGCAGTGCTAGAGATCGAGTTCGGGGGTCAGGGTCCGAGCAGTACTTC
TRBV12-3/TRBV12-4	NA	NA	TRBJ2-5	CASSIGDRETQYF	TGTGCCAGCAGTATAGGGGATCGGGAGACCCAGTACTTC
TRBV11-2	TRBD2	NA	TRBJ2-7	CASSLAPSGEGYEQYF	TGTGCCAGCAGCTTAGCCCCTAGCGGGGAGGGCTACGAGCAATACTTC